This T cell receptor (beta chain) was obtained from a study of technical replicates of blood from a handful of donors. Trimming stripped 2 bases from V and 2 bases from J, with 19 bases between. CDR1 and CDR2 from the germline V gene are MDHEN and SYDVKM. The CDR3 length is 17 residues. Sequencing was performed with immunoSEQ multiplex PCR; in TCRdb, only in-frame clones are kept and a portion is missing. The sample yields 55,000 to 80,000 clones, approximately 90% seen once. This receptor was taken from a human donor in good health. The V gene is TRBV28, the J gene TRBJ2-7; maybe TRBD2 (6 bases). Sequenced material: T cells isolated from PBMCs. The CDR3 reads CASSLPQPSVTPYEQYF. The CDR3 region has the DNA TGTGCCAGCAGTTTACCCCAACCTAGCGTCACGCCCTACGAGCAGTACTTC.